This T cell receptor beta chain was observed in a study of blood T cell repertoires in COVID-19. This clone was observed a single time. This CDR3 is 13 amino acids long. Germline V gives CDR1 GTSNPN, CDR2 SVGIG (reference sequence). The V and J ends lost 3 bases and 4 bases, in that order; junction bases with no gene match: 4. The table came from immunoSEQ multiplex PCR; TCRdb's copy has only in-frame clones and leaves some out. The sample records about 80,000 clones, approximately 90% being singletons. This receptor was identified in a woman of 80 years or more with acute or convalescent COVID-19. The specimen was peripheral blood. The chain uses TRBV30 and TRBJ1-2; 8 positions match TRBD1. The DNA for the CDR3 is TGTGCCTGGAGGGGGACAGGCCCCTATGGCTACACCTTC. It translates to CAWRGTGPYGYTF.